This TCR beta chain came from a study of Ad26.COV2.S vaccination and SARS-CoV-2 variants. The study, taken as a whole, reports: Placebo recipients showed lower spike-specific TCR breadth than vaccinees. Recipients of vaccine and of placebo showed similar breadth of their non-spike TCR repertoires.

The V gene's germline CDR1 is SEHNR and CDR2 FQNEAQ (reference sequence). This CDR3 is built from 15 residues. The V gene lost 0 bases and the J gene lost 1 base, with 8 bases spanning the gap. Sample treatment: around 19 received Ad26.COV2.S at low or high dose, single or two shots; about five received placebo; per-sample allocation not given. Specimens were obtained on day 63 following the first vaccine or placebo injection. Vaccine was an Ad26 vector expressing Wuhan-strain SARS-CoV-2 spike. The repertoire was sequenced with immunoSEQ multiplex PCR; TCRdb's copy has only in-frame clones and lacks some. The profile shows about 330,000 clones, under 90% of them singletons. There are a few counts of this clone. The antigen remains undetermined.

The sequence derives from a person between 18 and 60 years old who received the Ad26.COV2.S COVID-19 vaccine or a placebo. Here the sequenced sample was peripheral blood, taken in a trial of Ad26.COV2.S vaccine versus placebo. J is TRBJ2-3 and V is TRBV7-9; D not resolved. The DNA of the CDR3 is TGTGCCAGCAGCTTAGCTGGGGTAGGCACAGATACGCAGTATTTT. It yields the protein CASSLAGVGTDTQYF.